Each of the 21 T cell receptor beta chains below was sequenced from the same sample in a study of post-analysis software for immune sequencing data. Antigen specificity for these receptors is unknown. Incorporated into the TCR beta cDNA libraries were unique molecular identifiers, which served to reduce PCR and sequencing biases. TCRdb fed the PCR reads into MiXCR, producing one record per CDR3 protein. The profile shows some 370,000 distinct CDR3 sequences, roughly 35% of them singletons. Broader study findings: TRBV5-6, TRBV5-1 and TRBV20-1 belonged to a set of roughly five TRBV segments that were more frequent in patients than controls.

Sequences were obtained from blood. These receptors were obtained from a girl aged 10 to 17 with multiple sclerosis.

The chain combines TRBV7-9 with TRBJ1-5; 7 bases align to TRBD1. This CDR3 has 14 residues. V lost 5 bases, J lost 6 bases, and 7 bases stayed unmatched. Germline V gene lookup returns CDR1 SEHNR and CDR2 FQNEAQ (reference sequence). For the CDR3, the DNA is TGTGCCAGCAGCCTAACAGGGGCTGGTCAGCCCCAGCATTTT. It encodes CASSLTGAGQPQHF. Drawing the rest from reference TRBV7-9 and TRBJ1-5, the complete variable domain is DTGVSQNPRHKITKRGQNVTFRCDPISEHNRLYWYRQTLGQGPEFLTYFQNEAQLEKSRLLSDRFSAERPKGSFSTLEIQRTEQGDSAMYLCASSLTGAGQPQHFGDGTRLSIL.

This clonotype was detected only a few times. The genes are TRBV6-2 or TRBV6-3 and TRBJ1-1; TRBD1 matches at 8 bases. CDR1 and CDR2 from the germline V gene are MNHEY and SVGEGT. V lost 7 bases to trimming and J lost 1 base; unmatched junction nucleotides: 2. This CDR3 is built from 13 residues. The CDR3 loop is CASTGQGNTEAFF. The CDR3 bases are TGTGCCAGCACCGGACAGGGGAACACTGAAGCTTTCTTT.

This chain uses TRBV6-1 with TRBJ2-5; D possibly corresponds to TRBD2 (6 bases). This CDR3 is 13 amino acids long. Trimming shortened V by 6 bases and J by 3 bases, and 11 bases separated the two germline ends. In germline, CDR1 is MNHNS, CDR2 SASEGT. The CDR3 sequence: CASSPGRKETQYF. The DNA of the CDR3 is TGTGCCAGCAGCCCGGGGAGGAAAGAGACCCAGTACTTC.

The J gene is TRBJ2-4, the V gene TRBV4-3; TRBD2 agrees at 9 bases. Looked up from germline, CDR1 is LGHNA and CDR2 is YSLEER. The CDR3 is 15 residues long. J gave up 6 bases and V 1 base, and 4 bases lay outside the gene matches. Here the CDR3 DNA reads TGCGCCAGCAGCCAAGGTAGCGGGGGTGGAAACATTCAGTACTTC. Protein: CASSQGSGGGNIQYF.

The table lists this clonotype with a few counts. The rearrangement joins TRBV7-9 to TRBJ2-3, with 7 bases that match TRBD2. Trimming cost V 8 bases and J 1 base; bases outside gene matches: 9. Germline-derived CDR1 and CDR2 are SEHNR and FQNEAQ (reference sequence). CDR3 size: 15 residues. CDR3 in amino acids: CASRWEGVGTDTQYF. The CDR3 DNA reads TGTGCCAGCCGTTGGGAGGGTGTAGGCACAGATACGCAGTATTTT.

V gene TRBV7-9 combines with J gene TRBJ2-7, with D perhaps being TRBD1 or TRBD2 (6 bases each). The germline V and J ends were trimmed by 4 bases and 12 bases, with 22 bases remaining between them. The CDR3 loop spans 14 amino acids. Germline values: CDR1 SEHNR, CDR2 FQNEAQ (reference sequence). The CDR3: CASSYSRDTGDRYF. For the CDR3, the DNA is TGTGCCAGCAGCTATAGCCGGGACACGGGGGATCGGTACTTC.

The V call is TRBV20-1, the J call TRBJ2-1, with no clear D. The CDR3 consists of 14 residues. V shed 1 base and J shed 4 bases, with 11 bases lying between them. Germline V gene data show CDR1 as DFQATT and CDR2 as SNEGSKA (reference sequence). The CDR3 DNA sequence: TGCAGTGCTAGAGGGGTCCCCGGGTACAATGAGCAGTTCTTC. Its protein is CSARGVPGYNEQFF.

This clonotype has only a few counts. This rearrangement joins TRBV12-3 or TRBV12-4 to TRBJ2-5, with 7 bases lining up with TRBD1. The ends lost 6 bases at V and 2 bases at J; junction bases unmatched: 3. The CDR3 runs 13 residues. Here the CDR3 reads CASRRDSQETQYF. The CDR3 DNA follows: TGTGCCAGCAGGAGGGACAGTCAAGAGACCCAGTACTTC.

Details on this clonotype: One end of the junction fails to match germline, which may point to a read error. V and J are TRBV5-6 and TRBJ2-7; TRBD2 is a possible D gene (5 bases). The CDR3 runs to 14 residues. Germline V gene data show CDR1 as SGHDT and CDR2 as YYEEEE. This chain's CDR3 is CASSRREGSYEQCF. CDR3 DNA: TGTGCCAGCAGCCGGAGAGAGGGTTCCTACGAGCAGTGCTTC.

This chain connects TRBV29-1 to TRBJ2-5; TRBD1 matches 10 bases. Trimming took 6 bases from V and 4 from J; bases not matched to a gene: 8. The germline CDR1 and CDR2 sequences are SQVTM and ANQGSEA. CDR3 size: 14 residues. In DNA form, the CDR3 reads TGCAGCGTCACCGGGACAGGGGCGGTAGAGACCCAGTACTTC. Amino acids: CSVTGTGAVETQYF.

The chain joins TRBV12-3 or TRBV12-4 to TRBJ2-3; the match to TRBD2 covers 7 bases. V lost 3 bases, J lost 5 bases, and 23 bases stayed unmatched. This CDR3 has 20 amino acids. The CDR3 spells CASSFLVLRSLADKKDTQYF. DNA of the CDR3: TGTGCCAGCAGTTTTTTGGTTTTAAGAAGTCTAGCGGACAAAAAAGATACGCAGTATTTT.

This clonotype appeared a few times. The CDR3 spells CASSLKGNEQYF. CDR3 nucleotide sequence: TGCGCCAGCAGCTTGAAAGGTAACGAGCAGTACTTC. The chain combines TRBV5-1 with TRBJ2-7, with D unclear. V lost 1 base to trimming and J lost 5 bases, with 7 bases between them. This CDR3 has 12 amino acids. Germline CDR1 SGHRS, CDR2 YFSETQ.

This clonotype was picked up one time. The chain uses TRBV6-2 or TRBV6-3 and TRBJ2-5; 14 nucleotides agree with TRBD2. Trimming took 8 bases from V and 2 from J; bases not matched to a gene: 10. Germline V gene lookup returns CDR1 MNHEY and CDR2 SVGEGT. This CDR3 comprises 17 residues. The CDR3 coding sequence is TGTGCCAGCCGTTCGACTAGCGGGGGGGCAATTCAAGAGACCCAGTACTTC. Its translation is CASRSTSGGAIQETQYF.

The CDR3 sequence is CASSRPAGDTDTQYF. The DNA for the CDR3 is TGCGCCAGCAGCCGGCCAGCGGGGGACACAGATACGCAGTATTTT. The chain carries TRBV5-1 and TRBJ2-3; TRBD2 agrees at 8 bases. With V trimmed by 4 bases and J by 2 bases, 6 bases remained unmatched. CDR3 length: 15 residues. Germline V lookup: CDR1 SGHRS, CDR2 YFSETQ. Variable domain in full (rest from reference TRBV5-1 and TRBJ2-3): KAGVTQTPRYLIKTRGQQVTLSCSPISGHRSVSWYQQTPGQGLQFLFEYFSETQRNKGNFPGRFSGRQFSNSRSEMNVSTLELGDSALYLCASSRPAGDTDTQYFGPGTRLTVL.

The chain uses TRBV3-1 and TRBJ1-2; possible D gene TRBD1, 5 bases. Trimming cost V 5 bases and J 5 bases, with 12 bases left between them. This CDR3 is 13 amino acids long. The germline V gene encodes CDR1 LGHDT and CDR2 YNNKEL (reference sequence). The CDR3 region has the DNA TGTGCCAGCAGCACCCAGGGATGGTATGGCTACACCTTC. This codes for CASSTQGWYGYTF.

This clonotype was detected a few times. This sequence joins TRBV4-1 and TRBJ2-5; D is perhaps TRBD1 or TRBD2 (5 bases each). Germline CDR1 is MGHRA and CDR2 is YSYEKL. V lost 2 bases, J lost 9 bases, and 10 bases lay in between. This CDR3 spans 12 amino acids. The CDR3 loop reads CASSQLRGAQYF. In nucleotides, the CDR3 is TGCGCCAGCAGCCAACTAAGGGGAGCCCAGTACTTC.

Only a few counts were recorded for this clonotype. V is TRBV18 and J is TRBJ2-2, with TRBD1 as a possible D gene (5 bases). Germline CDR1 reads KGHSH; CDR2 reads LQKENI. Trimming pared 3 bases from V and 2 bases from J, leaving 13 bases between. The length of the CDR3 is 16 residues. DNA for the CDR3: TGTGCCAGCTCACCCACGGACACAGCAAACACCGGGGAGCTGTTTTTT. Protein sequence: CASSPTDTANTGELFF.

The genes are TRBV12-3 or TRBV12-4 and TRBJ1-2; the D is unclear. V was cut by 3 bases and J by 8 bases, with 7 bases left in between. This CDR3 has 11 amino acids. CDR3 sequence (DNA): TGTGCCAGCAGTTTTGGGGAAGGCTACACCTTC. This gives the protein CASSFGEGYTF.

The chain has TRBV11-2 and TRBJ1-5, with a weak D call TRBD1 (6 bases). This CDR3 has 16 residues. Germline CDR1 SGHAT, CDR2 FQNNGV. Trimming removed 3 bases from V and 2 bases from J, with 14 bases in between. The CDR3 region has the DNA TGTGCCAGCAGCTTCATTACAGGGAGGGGCAATCAGCCCCAGCATTTT. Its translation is CASSFITGRGNQPQHF.

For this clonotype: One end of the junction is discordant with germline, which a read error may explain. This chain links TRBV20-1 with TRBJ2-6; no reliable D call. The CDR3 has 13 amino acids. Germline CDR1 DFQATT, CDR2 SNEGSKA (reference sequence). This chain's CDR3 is CSAGDPGANVLTF. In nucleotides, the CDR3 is TGCAGTGCTGGAGACCCTGGGGCCAACGTCCTGACTTTC.

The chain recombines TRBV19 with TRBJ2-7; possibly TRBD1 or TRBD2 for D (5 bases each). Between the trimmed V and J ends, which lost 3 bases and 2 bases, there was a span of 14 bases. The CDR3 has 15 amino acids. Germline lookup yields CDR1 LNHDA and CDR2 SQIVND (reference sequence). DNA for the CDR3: TGTGCCAGTAGTATCGGATCCGGGACCCCCTACGAGCAGTACTTC. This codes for CASSIGSGTPYEQYF.